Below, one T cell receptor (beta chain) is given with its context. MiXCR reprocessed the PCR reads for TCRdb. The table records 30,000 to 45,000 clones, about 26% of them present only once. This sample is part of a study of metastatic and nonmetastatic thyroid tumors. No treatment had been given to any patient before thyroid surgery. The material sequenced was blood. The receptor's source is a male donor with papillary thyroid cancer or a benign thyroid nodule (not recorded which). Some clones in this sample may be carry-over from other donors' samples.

CDR3 nucleotide sequence: TGTGCCAGCAGCATCGGGACTGCGAACACTGAAGCTTTCTTT. This gives the protein CASSIGTANTEAFF. The gene calls are TRBV11-2 and TRBJ1-1; possibly TRBD1 for D (5 bases). In germline, CDR1 is SGHAT, CDR2 FQNNGV. This CDR3 is built from 14 residues. The germline V and J ends were trimmed by 5 bases and 1 base, with 11 bases remaining between them.